The next 27 T cell receptor gamma chains were all read from a single sample in a study of γδ T cells in repeated Plasmodium falciparum infection. Flow sorting of PBMC yielded separate Vgamma9/Vdelta2+ and Vdelta2-negative gammadelta T cell populations for bulk repertoire analysis. TCRdb ran CATT on the multiplex PCR reads. The sample lists about 14,000 gamma-chain clones; approximately 1.5% were seen once. Source material: gamma-delta T cells from blood. The receptor source for this set is a pool of human donors (malaria-infected and uninfected, not separated).

This clone was seen repeatedly, ten times or more. The chain has TRGV5 and TRGJ1 or TRGJ2. Germline loops: CDR1 VINAFY, CDR2 YDVSNSKD. J lost 8 bases, V lost 4 bases, and 8 bases had no gene match. The CDR3 runs 12 residues. The CDR3 DNA is TGTGCCACCTGGGAGGCTGCGGATAAGAAACTCTTT. This translates into CATWEAADKKLF.

This clone was recorded many times. A read error likely explains why the TCRdb protein, taken from a much larger clone, differs from this DNA's translation at residue 3; the protein shown is translated from the DNA. This chain uses TRGV9 with TRGJ1 or TRGJ2. The CDR3 has 12 residues. The germline V gene encodes CDR1 GITISATS and CDR2 ISYDGTV (reference sequence). Here the CDR3 DNA reads TGTGCCTCGTGGGAGGTCCCTTATAAGAAACTCTTT. Amino acids: CASWEVPYKKLF.

This clone was counted at least ten times. A far larger clone differs by one base, so this is likely a read error. Other DNA sequences in this sample translate to the same CDR3. V and J are TRGV9 and TRGJ1 or TRGJ2. Germline values: CDR1 GITISATS, CDR2 ISYDGTV (reference sequence). CDR3 length: 11 amino acids. Trimming removed 4 bases from V and 7 bases from J; junction bases left unmatched: 4. The CDR3 sequence is CALWEYYKKLF. For the CDR3, the DNA is TGTGCCTTGTGGGAATACTATAAGAAACTCTTT.

This clone has ten or more counts. A far larger clone is only one base removed, so a read error is likely. Other nucleotide sequences in the sample specify the same CDR3. V gene TRGV9 combines with J gene TRGJ1 or TRGJ2. The J gene, left out of TCRdb, was set here by checking the DNA against germline. Germline V gene data show CDR1 as GITISATS and CDR2 as ISYDGTV (reference sequence). The CDR3 consists of 11 residues. The CDR3 DNA is TGTGCCCTGTGGGAGCTTTTCCAGAAACTCTTT. Its protein is CALWELFQKLF.

This clone was detected ten times or more. A single base is all that separates this from a far larger clone, so a read error is likely. Other nucleotide sequences in the sample specify the same CDR3. The chain has TRGV4 and TRGJ1 or TRGJ2. The CDR3 runs 13 residues. Germline CDR1 reads EGSTGY; CDR2 reads YDSYTSSV. CDR3 residues: CATWDGHYCKKLF. The CDR3, as DNA: TGCGCCACCTGGGATGGGCATTACTGTAAGAAACTCTTT.

This clone turned up a few times. The protein in TCRdb stems from a much larger clone and differs at residue 5 from this DNA's translation, likely a read error; here the protein is translated from the DNA. The chain has TRGV9 and TRGJ1 or TRGJ2. TCRdb carries no J gene annotation; the J gene was assigned here by matching the DNA with germline. The CDR3 runs to 12 residues. Germline loops: CDR1 GITISATS, CDR2 ISYDGTV (reference sequence). CDR3 region: CALWKVLRKKLF. The CDR3 DNA is TGTGCCTTGTGGAAGGTGCTGCGTAAGAAACTCTTT.

This clone was detected ten times or more. The chain carries TRGV4 and TRGJ1 or TRGJ2. V lost 0 bases to trimming and J lost 0 bases; unmatched junction nucleotides: 5. Germline-derived CDR1 and CDR2 are EGSTGY and YDSYTSSV. The CDR3 covers 15 residues. CDR3 in amino acids: CATWDGLSNYYKKLF. CDR3 sequence (DNA): TGTGCCACCTGGGATGGGCTTTCGAATTATTATAAGAAACTCTTT.

In its sample, this clone was seen many times. TCRdb's listed protein matches a much larger clone and diverges from this DNA's translation at residue 7, likely through a read error; the protein shown comes from the DNA. The gene calls are TRGV9 and TRGJ1 or TRGJ2. TCRdb carries no J gene annotation; the J gene was assigned here by matching the DNA with germline. The junction had 6 bases not matched to a gene; V was cut back by 4 bases and J by 3 bases. Looked up from germline, CDR1 is GITISATS and CDR2 is ISYDGTV (reference sequence). The length of the CDR3 is 13 residues. The CDR3 spells CALWEKSYYKKLF. The DNA for the CDR3 is TGTGCCTTGTGGGAAAAAAGTTATTATAAGAAACTCTTT.

With regard to this clone: The likely explanation is a read error, given a far larger clone one base away. Other nucleotide sequences from this sample produce the same CDR3. This sequence joins TRGV4 and TRGJ1 or TRGJ2. This CDR3 is built from 12 residues. Germline CDR1 is EGSTGY and CDR2 is YDSYTSSV. The DNA for the CDR3 is TGTGCCACCTGGCCGAATTATTATAAAAAACTCTTT. Protein: CATWPNYYKKLF.

This clone was picked up many times. Since a far larger clone is one base different, this is likely a read error. Other DNA sequences in this sample translate to the same CDR3. The chain carries TRGV9 and TRGJP. TCRdb lists no J gene, so it was determined here by aligning the DNA to germline. The CDR3 extends over 17 amino acids. V lost 1 base to trimming and J lost 6 bases; unmatched junction nucleotides: 6. Germline V CDR1 and CDR2: GITISATS, ISYDGTV (reference sequence). The CDR3, as DNA: TGTGCCTTGTGGGAGGTAAGGGGAGAGTTGGGCAAAAAAATCAAGGTATTT. It translates to CALWEVRGELGKKIKVF.

The sample holds a few counts of this clone. TCRdb's listed protein matches a much larger clone and diverges from this DNA's translation at residue 3, likely through a read error; the protein shown comes from the DNA. The V and J genes are TRGV5 and TRGJ1 or TRGJ2. This CDR3 is built from 12 residues. Germline V gene data show CDR1 as VINAFY and CDR2 as YDVSNSKD. The CDR3 sequence: CAAWGPWYKKLF. The CDR3 DNA sequence: TGTGCCGCCTGGGGCCCGTGGTATAAGAAACTCTTT.

This clone was observed a few times. The protein TCRdb lists belongs to a much larger clone and differs from this DNA's translation at residue 6, which points to a read error; the protein shown is made from the DNA. The CDR3 loop reads CATWDGIKDKKLF. CDR3 in DNA: TGTGCCACCTGGGATGGGATCAAAGATAAGAAACTCTTT. The J gene is TRGJ1 or TRGJ2, the V gene TRGV8. The ends lost 3 bases at V and 8 bases at J; junction bases unmatched: 10. Germline V gives CDR1 VENAVY, CDR2 YDSYNSRV. This CDR3 comprises 13 residues.

This clone was counted between two and nine times. A far larger clone is off by one base, so a read error is likely. The same CDR3 can be traced to other DNA sequences in this sample. The chain is built from TRGV9 and TRGJP. The J gene, not given by TCRdb, was assigned here from a germline match of the nucleotide sequence. CDR1 and CDR2 (germline): GITISATS, ISYDGTV (reference sequence). The J segment lost 4 bases and the V segment lost 0 bases, leaving 36 bases of the junction unmatched. The CDR3 spans 28 residues. The DNA of the CDR3 is TGTGCCTTGTGGGAGGTGTTCCGAACCCAAAGTTCAGGCCCTTTACGTCTTCAACAAGAGTTGGGCAAAAAAATCAAGGTATTT. It codes for CALWEVFRTQSSGPLRLQQELGKKIKVF.

This clone was counted many times. With only one base between it and a far larger clone, this is likely a read error. This sample also contains other DNA sequences that code for the same CDR3. The J gene is TRGJP, the V gene TRGV9. CDR3 length: 16 residues. Germline V gene sequence: CDR1 GITISATS, CDR2 ISYDGTV (reference sequence). CDR3 protein: CALWGSKELGKKIKVF. CDR3 DNA sequence: TGCGCCTTGTGGGGCAGTAAAGAGTTGGGCAAAAAAATCAAGGTATTT.

This clone was picked up many times. TCRdb's protein, taken from a much larger clone, differs from this DNA's translation at residue 4, likely owing to a read error; the protein displayed comes from the DNA. The CDR3 DNA reads TGTGCCACCCGGGACAGGTCCCTTCTTTATTATAAGAAACTCTTT. Its protein product is CATRDRSLLYYKKLF. This chain uses TRGV3 with TRGJ1 or TRGJ2. Germline CDR1 is VTNTFY and CDR2 is YDVSTARD (reference sequence). CDR3 length equals 15 residues.

This clone was counted ten times or more. CDR3 residues: CATWDRRSDWIKTF. The CDR3 DNA follows: TGTGCCACCTGGGACCGACGTAGTGATTGGATCAAGACGTTT. The rearrangement uses TRGV3 and TRGJP2. Looked up from germline, CDR1 is VTNTFY and CDR2 is YDVSTARD (reference sequence). Trimming took 3 bases from V and 3 from J; bases not matched to a gene: 4. There are 14 residues in the CDR3.

This clone was seen ten or more times. A far larger clone is only one base removed, so a read error is likely. The identical CDR3 is also encoded by other nucleotide sequences in the sample. The V gene is TRGV9, the J gene TRGJP. No J gene is reported in TCRdb; it was inferred here by comparing the DNA with germline. In germline, CDR1 is GITISATS, CDR2 ISYDGTV (reference sequence). The CDR3 totals 16 residues. DNA for the CDR3: TGTGCCCTGTGGGAAGAGCAAGAGTTGGGCAAAAAAATCAAGGTATTT. Its translation is CALWEEQELGKKIKVF.

This clone was seen at least ten times. The CDR3 DNA follows: TGTGCCACCTGGGATGTGGGGAGTAGTGATTGGATCAAGACGTTT. Translating it yields CATWDVGSSDWIKTF. The chain carries TRGV4 and TRGJP2. V lost 2 bases and J lost 2; bases outside the gene matches: 5. Germline V lookup: CDR1 EGSTGY, CDR2 YDSYTSSV. The CDR3 is 15 amino acids.

This clone has a count of ten or more. This chain uses TRGV9 with TRGJP. Germline matching of the DNA provided the J gene here, since TCRdb leaves it blank. Germline V gene data show CDR1 as GITISATS and CDR2 as ISYDGTV (reference sequence). V shed 0 bases and J 11 bases; nucleotides not matched to a gene: 4. The CDR3 totals 15 residues. The CDR3 region is CALWEVRVGKKIKVF. As DNA, the CDR3 is TGTGCCTTGTGGGAGGTGCGGGTGGGCAAAAAAATCAAGGTATTT.

This clone was counted at least ten times. The chain employs TRGV4 and TRGJ1 or TRGJ2. The V gene's germline CDR1 is EGSTGY and CDR2 YDSYTSSV. The CDR3 consists of 15 residues. J was trimmed by 2 bases and V by 2 bases; bases with no gene match: 9. In DNA, the CDR3 is TGTGCCACCTGGGATGTGAGGTTGGATTATTATAAGAAACTCTTT. It translates to CATWDVRLDYYKKLF.

This clone was seen at least ten times. The protein in TCRdb stems from a much larger clone and differs at residue 3 from this DNA's translation, likely a read error; here the protein is translated from the DNA. This chain joins TRGV9 and TRGJP. TCRdb carries no J gene annotation; the J gene was assigned here by matching the DNA with germline. CDR1 is GITISATS and CDR2 is ISYDGTV in the germline V gene (reference sequence). This CDR3 is built from 17 residues. The CDR3 bases are TGTGCCATGTGGGAGCTACATCAAGAGTTGGGCAAAAAAATCAAGGTATTT. Protein: CAMWELHQELGKKIKVF.

In this sample, this clone turned up many times. The V gene is TRGV9, the J gene TRGJP. Germline CDR1 reads GITISATS; CDR2 reads ISYDGTV (reference sequence). This CDR3 spans 16 amino acids. Unmatched junction bases numbered 4, after V lost 2 bases and J lost 6 bases. CDR3 in DNA: TGTGCCTTGTGGGAGGCACTAGAGTTGGGCAAAAAAATCAAGGTATTT. Its translation is CALWEALELGKKIKVF.

In this sample, this clone turned up many times. A read error likely explains why the TCRdb protein, taken from a much larger clone, differs from this DNA's translation at residue 5; the protein shown is translated from the DNA. This sequence joins TRGV4 and TRGJ1 or TRGJ2. The CDR3 is 15 residues long. Germline V gene data show CDR1 as EGSTGY and CDR2 as YDSYTSSV. The V and J ends lost 5 bases and 1 base, in that order; junction bases with no gene match: 11. The CDR3 loop reads CATWGPHANYYKKLF. The CDR3 bases are TGTGCCACCTGGGGCCCTCATGCAAATTATTATAAGAAACTCTTT.

By share of the sample, this clone is medium-sized. This sample includes further DNA sequences coding for the same CDR3. The chain has TRGV9 and TRGJ1 or TRGJ2. CDR3 length: 13 residues. Per germline, CDR1 GITISATS and CDR2 ISYDGTV (reference sequence). V was clipped by 2 bases and J by 4 bases; unmatched bases: 5. CDR3 loop: CALWEENYYKKLF. Here the CDR3 DNA reads TGTGCCTTGTGGGAGGAAAACTATTATAAGAAACTCTTT.

Points on this clone: TCRdb's entry gives the protein of a much larger clone, which mismatches this DNA's translation at residue 9, likely from a read error; the protein reported here is translated from the DNA. The chain recombines TRGV5 with TRGJ1 or TRGJ2. This CDR3 has 13 residues. CDR1 is VINAFY, CDR2 YDVSNSKD, per germline. The V segment lost 0 bases and the J segment 9 bases; nucleotides outside the gene matches: 8. The CDR3 nucleotides read TGTGCCACCTGGGACAGGCCGTGTTGTAAGAAACTCTTT. It yields the protein CATWDRPCCKKLF.

Of note for this clone: The TCRdb protein comes from a much larger clone and disagrees with this DNA's translation at residue 5, likely due to a read error; the protein given here is derived from the DNA. The chain employs TRGV4 and TRGJ1 or TRGJ2. Germline matching of the DNA provided the J gene here, since TCRdb leaves it blank. The CDR3 runs 11 residues. CDR1 EGSTGY and CDR2 YDSYTSSV come from the germline V gene. The junction had 10 bases not matched to a gene; V was cut back by 9 bases and J by 8 bases. The CDR3 nucleotides read TGTGCCACCGACTTCCGAGATAAGAAACTCTTT. This sequence encodes CATDFRDKKLF.

This clone was detected a few times. The likely explanation is a read error, given a far larger clone one base away. The same CDR3 is also encoded by other DNA sequences in this sample. This rearrangement joins TRGV9 to TRGJP. TCRdb records no J gene; here it was assigned by comparing the DNA to germline. There are 17 residues in the CDR3. Germline-derived CDR1 and CDR2 are GITISATS and ISYDGTV (reference sequence). Germline trimming cut 5 bases from V and 6 bases from J; bases unmatched to any gene: 10. CDR3: CALWVKRTELGKKIKVF. In DNA, the CDR3 is TGTGCCTTGTGGGTAAAGCGAACAGAGTTGGGCAAAAAAATCAAGGTATTT.